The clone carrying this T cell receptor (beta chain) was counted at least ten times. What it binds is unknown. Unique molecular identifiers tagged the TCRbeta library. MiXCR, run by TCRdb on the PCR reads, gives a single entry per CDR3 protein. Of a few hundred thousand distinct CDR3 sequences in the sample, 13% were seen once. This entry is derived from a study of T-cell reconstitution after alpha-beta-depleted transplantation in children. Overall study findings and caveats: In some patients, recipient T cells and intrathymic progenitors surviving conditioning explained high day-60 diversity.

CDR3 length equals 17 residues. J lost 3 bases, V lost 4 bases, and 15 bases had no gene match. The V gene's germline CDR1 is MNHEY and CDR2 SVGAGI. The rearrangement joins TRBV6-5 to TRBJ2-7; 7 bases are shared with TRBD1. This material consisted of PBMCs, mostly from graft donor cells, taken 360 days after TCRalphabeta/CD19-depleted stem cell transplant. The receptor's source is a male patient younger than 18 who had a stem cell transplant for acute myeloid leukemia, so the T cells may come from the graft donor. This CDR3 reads CASSSNRGDWLDYEQYF. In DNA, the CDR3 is TGTGCCAGCAGTTCGAACAGGGGTGACTGGCTTGACTACGAGCAGTACTTC.